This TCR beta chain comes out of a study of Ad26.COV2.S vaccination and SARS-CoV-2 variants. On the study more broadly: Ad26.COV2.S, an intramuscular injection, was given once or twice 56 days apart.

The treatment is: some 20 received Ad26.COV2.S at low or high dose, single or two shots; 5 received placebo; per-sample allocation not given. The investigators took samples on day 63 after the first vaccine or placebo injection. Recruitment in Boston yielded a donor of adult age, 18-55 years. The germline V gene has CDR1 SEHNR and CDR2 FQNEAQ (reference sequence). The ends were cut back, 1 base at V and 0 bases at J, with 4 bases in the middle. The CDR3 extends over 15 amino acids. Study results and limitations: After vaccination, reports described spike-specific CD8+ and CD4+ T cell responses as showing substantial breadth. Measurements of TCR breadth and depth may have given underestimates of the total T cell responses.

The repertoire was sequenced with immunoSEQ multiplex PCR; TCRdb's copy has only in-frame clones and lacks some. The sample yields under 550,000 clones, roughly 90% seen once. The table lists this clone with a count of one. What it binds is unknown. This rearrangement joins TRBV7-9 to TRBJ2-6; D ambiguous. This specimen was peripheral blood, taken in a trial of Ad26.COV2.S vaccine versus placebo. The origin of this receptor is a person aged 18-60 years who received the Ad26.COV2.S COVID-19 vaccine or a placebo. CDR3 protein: CASSLDISGANVLTF. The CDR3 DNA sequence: TGTGCCAGCAGCTTAGACATCTCTGGGGCCAACGTCCTGACTTTC.